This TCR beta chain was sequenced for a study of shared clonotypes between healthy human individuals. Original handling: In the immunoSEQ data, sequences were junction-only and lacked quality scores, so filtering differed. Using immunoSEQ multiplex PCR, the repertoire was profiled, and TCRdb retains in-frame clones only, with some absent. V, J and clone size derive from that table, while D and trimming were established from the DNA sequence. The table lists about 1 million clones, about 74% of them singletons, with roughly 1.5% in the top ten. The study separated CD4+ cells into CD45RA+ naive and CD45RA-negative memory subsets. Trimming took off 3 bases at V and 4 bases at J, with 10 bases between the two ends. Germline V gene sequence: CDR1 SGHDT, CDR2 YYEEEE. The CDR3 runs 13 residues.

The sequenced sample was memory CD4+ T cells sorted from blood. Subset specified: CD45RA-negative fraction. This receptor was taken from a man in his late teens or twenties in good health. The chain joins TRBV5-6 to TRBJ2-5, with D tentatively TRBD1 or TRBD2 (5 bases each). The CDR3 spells CASSSGRLETQYF. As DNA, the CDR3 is TGTGCCAGCAGCTCGGGGCGATTAGAGACCCAGTACTTC.